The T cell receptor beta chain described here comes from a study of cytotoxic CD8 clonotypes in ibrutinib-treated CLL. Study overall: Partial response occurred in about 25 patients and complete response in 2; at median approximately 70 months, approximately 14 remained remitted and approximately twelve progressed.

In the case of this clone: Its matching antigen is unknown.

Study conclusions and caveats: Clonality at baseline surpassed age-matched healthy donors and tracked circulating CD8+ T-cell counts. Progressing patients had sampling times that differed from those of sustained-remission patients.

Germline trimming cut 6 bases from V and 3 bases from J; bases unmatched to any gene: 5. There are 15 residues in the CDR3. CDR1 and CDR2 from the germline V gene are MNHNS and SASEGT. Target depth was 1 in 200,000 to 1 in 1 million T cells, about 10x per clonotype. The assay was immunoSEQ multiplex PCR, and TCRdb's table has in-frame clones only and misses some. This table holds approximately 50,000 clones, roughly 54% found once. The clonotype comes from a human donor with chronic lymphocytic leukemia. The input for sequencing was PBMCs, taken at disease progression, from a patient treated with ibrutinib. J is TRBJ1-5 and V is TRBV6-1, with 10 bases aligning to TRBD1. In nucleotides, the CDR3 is TGTGCCAGCAGAAGACAGGGGGCTAACAATCAGCCCCAGCATTTT. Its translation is CASRRQGANNQPQHF.